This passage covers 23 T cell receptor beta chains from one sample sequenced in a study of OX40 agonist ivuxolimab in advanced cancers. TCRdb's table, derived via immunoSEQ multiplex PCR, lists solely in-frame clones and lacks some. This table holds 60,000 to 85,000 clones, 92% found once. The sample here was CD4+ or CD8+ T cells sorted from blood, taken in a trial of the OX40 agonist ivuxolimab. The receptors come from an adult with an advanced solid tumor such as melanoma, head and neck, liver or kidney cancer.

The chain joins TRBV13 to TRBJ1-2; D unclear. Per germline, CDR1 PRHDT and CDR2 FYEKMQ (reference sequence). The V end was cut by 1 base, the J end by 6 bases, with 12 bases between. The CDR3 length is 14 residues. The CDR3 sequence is CASSLVSRRDGYTF. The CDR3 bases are TGTGCCAGCAGCTTAGTTTCCAGGAGAGATGGCTACACCTTC.

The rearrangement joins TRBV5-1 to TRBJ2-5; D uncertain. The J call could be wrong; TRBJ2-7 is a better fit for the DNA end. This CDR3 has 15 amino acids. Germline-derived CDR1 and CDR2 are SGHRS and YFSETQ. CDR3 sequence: CASSSRTAVSYEQYF. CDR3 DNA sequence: TGCGCCAGCAGCTCTCGGACCGCCGTCTCCTACGAGCAGTACTTC.

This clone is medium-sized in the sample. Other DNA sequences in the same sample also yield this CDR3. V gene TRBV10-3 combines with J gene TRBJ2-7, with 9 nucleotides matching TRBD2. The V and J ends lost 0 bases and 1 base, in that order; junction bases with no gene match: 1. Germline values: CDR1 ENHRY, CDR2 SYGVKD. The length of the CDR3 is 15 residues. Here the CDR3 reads CAISESLAGSYEQYF. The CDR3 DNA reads TGTGCCATCAGTGAGTCCCTAGCGGGGTCCTACGAGCAGTACTTC.

The CDR3 DNA sequence: TGTGCCAGCAGTGACGGGGCCTATGGCTACACCTTC. The encoded protein is CASSDGAYGYTF. V usage is TRBV6-4 and J usage is TRBJ1-2; TRBD1 is a possible D gene (5 bases). Trimming removed 2 bases from V and 4 bases from J, with 5 bases in between. This CDR3 has 12 residues. The germline V gene encodes CDR1 MRHNA and CDR2 SNTAGT.

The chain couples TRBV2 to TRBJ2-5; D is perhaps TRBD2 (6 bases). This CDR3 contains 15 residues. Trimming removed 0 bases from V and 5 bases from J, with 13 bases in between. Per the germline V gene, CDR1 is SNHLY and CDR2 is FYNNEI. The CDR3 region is CASSEAGGSGETQYF. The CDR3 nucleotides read TGTGCCAGCAGTGAAGCAGGAGGGTCGGGGGAGACCCAGTACTTC.

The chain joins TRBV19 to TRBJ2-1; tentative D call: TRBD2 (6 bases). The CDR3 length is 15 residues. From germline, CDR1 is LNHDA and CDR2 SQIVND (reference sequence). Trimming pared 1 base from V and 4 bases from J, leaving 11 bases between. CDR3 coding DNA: TGTGCCAGTAGTATAGTTCCGGGGACTTACAATGAGCAGTTCTTC. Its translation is CASSIVPGTYNEQFF.

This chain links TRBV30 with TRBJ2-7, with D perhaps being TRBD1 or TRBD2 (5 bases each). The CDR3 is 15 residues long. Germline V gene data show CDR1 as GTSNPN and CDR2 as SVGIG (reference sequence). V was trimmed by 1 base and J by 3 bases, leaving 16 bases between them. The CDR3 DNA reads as TGTGCCTGGAGTGCAGGGACCGGTGTGGGCTACGAGCAGTACTTC. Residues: CAWSAGTGVGYEQYF.

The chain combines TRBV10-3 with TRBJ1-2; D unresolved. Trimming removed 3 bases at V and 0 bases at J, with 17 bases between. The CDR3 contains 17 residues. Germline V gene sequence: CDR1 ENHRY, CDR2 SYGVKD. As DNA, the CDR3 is TGTGCCATCAGTGATTCTGCGACACCTTTAACTAACTATGGCTACACCTTC. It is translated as CAISDSATPLTNYGYTF.

The CDR3 loop reads CAWNQFLGYEQYF. The CDR3, as DNA: TGTGCCTGGAACCAGTTCCTCGGGTACGAGCAGTACTTC. This rearrangement joins TRBV30 to TRBJ2-7; no firm D call. The CDR3 has 13 residues. Trimming cost V 4 bases and J 4 bases, with 14 bases left between them. Germline CDR1 is GTSNPN and CDR2 is SVGIG (reference sequence).

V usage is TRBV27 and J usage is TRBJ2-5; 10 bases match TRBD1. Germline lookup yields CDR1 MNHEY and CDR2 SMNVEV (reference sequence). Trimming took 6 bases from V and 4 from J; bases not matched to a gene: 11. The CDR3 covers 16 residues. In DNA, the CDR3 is TGTGCCAGCAGCCTATCCCCATGGACAGGGGGAGAGACCCAGTACTTC. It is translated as CASSLSPWTGGETQYF.

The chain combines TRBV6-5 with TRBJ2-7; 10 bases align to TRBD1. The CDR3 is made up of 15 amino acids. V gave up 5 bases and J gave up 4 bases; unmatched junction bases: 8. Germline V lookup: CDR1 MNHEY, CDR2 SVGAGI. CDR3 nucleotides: TGTGCCAGCAGTCTACCGGGACAGGGGTCTTACGAGCAGTACTTC. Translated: CASSLPGQGSYEQYF.

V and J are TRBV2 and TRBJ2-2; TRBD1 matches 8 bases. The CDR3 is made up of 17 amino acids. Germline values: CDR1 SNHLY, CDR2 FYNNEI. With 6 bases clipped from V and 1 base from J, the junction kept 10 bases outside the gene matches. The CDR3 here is CASSDPQGAENTGELFF. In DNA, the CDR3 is TGTGCCAGCAGCGACCCGCAGGGGGCCGAGAACACCGGGGAGCTGTTTTTT.

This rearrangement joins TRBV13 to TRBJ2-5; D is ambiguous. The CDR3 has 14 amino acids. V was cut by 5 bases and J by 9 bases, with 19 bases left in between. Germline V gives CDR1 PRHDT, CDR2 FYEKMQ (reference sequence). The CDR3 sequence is CASSPRSAREAQYF. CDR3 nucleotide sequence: TGTGCCAGCAGCCCCCGCAGTGCCCGTGAGGCCCAGTACTTC. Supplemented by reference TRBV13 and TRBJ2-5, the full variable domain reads AAGVIQSPRHLIKEKRETATLKCYPIPRHDTVYWYQQGPGQDPQFLISFYEKMQSDKGSIPDRFSAQQFSDYHSELNMSSLELGDSALYFCASSPRSAREAQYFGPGTRLLVL.

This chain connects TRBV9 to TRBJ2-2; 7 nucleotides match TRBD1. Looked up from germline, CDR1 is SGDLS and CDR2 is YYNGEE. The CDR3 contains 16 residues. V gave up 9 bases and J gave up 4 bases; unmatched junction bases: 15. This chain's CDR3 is CATTKTGNEGTGELFF. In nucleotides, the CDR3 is TGTGCCACTACAAAGACAGGGAATGAAGGCACCGGGGAGCTGTTTTTT.

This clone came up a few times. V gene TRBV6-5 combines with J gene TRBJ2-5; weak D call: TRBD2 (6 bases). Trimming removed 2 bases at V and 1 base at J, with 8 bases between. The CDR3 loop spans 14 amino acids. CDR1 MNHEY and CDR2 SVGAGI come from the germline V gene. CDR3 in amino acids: CASSYSGPQETQYF. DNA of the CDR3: TGTGCCAGCAGTTACAGCGGGCCCCAAGAGACCCAGTACTTC.

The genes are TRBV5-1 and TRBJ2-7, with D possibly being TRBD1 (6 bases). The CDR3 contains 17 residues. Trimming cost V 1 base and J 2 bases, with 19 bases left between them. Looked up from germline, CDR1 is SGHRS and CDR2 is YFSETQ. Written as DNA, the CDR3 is TGCGCCAGCAGCTTGTATCTACTTGGGGCAGGGGCCTACGAGCAGTACTTC. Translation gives CASSLYLLGAGAYEQYF.

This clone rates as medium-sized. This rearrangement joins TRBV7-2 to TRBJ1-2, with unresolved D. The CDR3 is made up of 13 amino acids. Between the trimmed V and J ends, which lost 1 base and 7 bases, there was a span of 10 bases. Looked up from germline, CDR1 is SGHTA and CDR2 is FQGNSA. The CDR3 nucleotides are TGTGCCAGCAGCTTAGGAGGGTTGGGTGGCTACACCTTC. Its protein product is CASSLGGLGGYTF.

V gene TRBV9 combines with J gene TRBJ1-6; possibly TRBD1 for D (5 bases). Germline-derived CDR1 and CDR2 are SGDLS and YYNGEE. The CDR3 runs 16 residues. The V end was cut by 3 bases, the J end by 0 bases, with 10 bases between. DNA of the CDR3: TGTGCCAGCAGCGGACGCCAGGGCTCCTATAATTCACCCCTCCACTTT. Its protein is CASSGRQGSYNSPLHF.

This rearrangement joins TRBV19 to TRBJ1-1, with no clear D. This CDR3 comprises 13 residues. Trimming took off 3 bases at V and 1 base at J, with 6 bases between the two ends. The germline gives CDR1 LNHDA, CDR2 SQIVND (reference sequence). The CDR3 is CASSIPGNTEAFF. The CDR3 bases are TGTGCCAGTAGTATCCCGGGGAACACTGAAGCTTTCTTT. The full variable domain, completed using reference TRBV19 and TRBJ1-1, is DGGITQSPKYLFRKEGQNVTLSCEQNLNHDAMYWYRQDPGQGLRLIYYSQIVNDFQKGDIAEGYSVSREKKESFPLTVTSAQKNPTAFYLCASSIPGNTEAFFGQGTRLTVV.

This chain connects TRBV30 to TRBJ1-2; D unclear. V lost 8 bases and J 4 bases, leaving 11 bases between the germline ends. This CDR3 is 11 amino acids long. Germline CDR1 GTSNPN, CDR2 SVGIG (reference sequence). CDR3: CADGTSYGYTF. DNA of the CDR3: TGTGCCGACGGCACCAGCTATGGCTACACCTTC.

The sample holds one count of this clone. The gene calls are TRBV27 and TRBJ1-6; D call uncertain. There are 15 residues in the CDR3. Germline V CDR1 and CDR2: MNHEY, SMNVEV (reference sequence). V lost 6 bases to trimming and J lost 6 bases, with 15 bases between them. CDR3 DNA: TGTGCCAGCAGGAGAACAGTGAACGTTAATTCACCCCTCCACTTT. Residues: CASRRTVNVNSPLHF.

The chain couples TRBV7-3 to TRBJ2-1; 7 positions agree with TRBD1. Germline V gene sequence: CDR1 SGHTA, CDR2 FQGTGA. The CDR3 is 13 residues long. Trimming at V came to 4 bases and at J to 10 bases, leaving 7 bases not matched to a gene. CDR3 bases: TGTGCCAGCAGCTCCATGACAGGGAAAGAGCAGTTCTTC. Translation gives CASSSMTGKEQFF.

The CDR3 DNA sequence: TGTGCCAGCAGCCCTACCGGGACCGGAGCTATTGGCTACACCTTC. It codes for CASSPTGTGAIGYTF. The gene calls are TRBV13 and TRBJ1-2; perhaps TRBD1 as D (5 bases). V shed 5 bases and J shed 7 bases, with 20 bases lying between them. Germline V gene data show CDR1 as PRHDT and CDR2 as FYEKMQ (reference sequence). The CDR3 consists of 15 residues.